One and the same sample provided the 10 T cell receptor beta chains below, sequenced in a study of CD8 T cells in ankylosing spondylitis. The antigens of these receptors remain unknown. TCRdb redid the calling of the 5' RACE reads with MiXCR, one entry per CDR3 protein. The sample lists 750,000 to 850,000 distinct CDR3 sequences; over 9.5% were seen once. The study, taken as a whole, reports: Characteristic of ankylosing spondylitis blood, it appeared, was a TCR beta motif comprising several highly homologous variants.

Sequenced material: blood, either unsorted or a sorted T cell fraction (not recorded which). These TCRs come from a male donor with ankylosing spondylitis.

This clonotype was recorded at least ten times. The chain is built from TRBV5-1 and TRBJ2-7; 11 bases align to TRBD1. This CDR3 comprises 15 residues. The germline gives CDR1 SGHRS, CDR2 YFSETQ. Trimming cost V 3 bases and J 3 bases; bases outside gene matches: 5. DNA for the CDR3: TGCGCCAGCAGCTCTTCCGGGACAGGGGGCTACGAGCAGTACTTC. Amino acid sequence: CASSSSGTGGYEQYF.

This clonotype was seen a few times. The chain carries TRBV6-5 and TRBJ2-4, with D perhaps TRBD1 (5 bases). Trimming shortened V by 4 bases and J by 7 bases, and 11 bases separated the two germline ends. Germline CDR1 and CDR2: MNHEY and SVGAGI. The length of the CDR3 is 13 residues. CDR3 in DNA: TGTGCCAGCAGTTGGGGCAGGTCCAACATTCAGTACTTC. Its protein is CASSWGRSNIQYF.

The gene calls are TRBV10-3 and TRBJ2-7; D is possibly TRBD1 or TRBD2 (5 bases each). The CDR3 spans 15 residues. V was cut by 11 bases and J by 2 bases, with 22 bases left in between. Germline values: CDR1 ENHRY, CDR2 SYGVKD. CDR3 region: CALRHSRGVTYEQYF. The CDR3 nucleotides are TGTGCCTTAAGACACTCGAGGGGAGTAACCTACGAGCAGTACTTC.

This clonotype appeared many times. The DNA of the CDR3 is TGTGCCAGCAGTCCATTGACATTCCCCGAAAAACTGTTTTTT. Translated: CASSPLTFPEKLFF. V is TRBV27 and J is TRBJ1-4; no definite D call. V was pared by 5 bases and J by 8 bases, with 15 bases between. This CDR3 comprises 14 residues. Germline V lookup: CDR1 MNHEY, CDR2 SMNVEV (reference sequence).

The sample holds many counts of this clonotype. This chain uses TRBV7-2 with TRBJ2-7, with TRBD1 identical over 7 bases. The length of the CDR3 is 15 residues. Per germline, CDR1 SGHTA and CDR2 FQGNSA. Trimming took 5 bases from V and 4 from J; bases not matched to a gene: 11. CDR3 nucleotide sequence: TGTGCCAGCAGCCGCGAGCGACAGGGCCCTTACGAGCAGTACTTC. Its translation is CASSRERQGPYEQYF.

This clonotype was seen at least ten times. This chain links TRBV20-1 with TRBJ2-3; unclear D gene. Germline values: CDR1 DFQATT, CDR2 SNEGSKA (reference sequence). Trimming stripped 7 bases from V and 6 bases from J, with 14 bases between. This CDR3 region has 12 residues. CDR3 sequence: CSGRVVTDTQYF. The CDR3 nucleotides are TGCAGTGGGCGAGTAGTTACCGATACGCAGTATTTT.

There are many counts of this clonotype. The V gene is TRBV29-1, the J gene TRBJ1-6, with D unclear. V lost 4 bases and J lost 9, with 13 bases in between. The length of the CDR3 is 13 residues. Germline assignment: CDR1 SQVTM and CDR2 ANQGSEA. CDR3 sequence reads: CSVGSDTFSPLHF. The CDR3 DNA reads TGCAGCGTTGGGTCCGATACTTTTTCACCCCTCCACTTT.

The chain is built from TRBV7-2 and TRBJ2-7, with 8 bases identical to TRBD1. V gave up 1 base and J gave up 0 bases; unmatched junction bases: 5. The CDR3 has 16 amino acids. Germline-derived CDR1 and CDR2 are SGHTA and FQGNSA. The CDR3 loop is CASSLGRTGNSYEQYF. CDR3 nucleotides: TGTGCCAGCAGCTTAGGGCGGACAGGGAACTCCTACGAGCAGTACTTC.

This clonotype was found many times. The rearrangement links TRBV27 to TRBJ2-7; D ambiguous. The V gene lost 6 bases and the J gene lost 2 bases, with 17 bases spanning the gap. The germline CDR1 and CDR2 sequences are MNHEY and SMNVEV (reference sequence). This CDR3 has 15 amino acids. CDR3 DNA: TGTGCCAGCAGGGGCCCGACACGCGCACCCTACGAGCAGTACTTC. It encodes CASRGPTRAPYEQYF.

This chain connects TRBV20-1 to TRBJ2-5; D is undetermined. V lost 6 bases, J lost 0 bases, and 17 bases lay in between. The germline V gene encodes CDR1 DFQATT and CDR2 SNEGSKA (reference sequence). This CDR3 contains 15 residues. The CDR3 region is CSAPQPDWYQETQYF. DNA of the CDR3: TGCAGTGCCCCTCAGCCGGATTGGTACCAAGAGACCCAGTACTTC.